This entry features one TCR beta chain sequence. Its antigen is not identified. Trimming shortened V by 0 bases and J by 5 bases, and 12 bases separated the two germline ends. The length of the CDR3 is 14 residues. Germline assignment: CDR1 GTSNPN and CDR2 SVGIG (reference sequence). This record belongs to a study of cytomegalovirus exposure and HLA in healthy donors. General observations from the study: Most sequenced TCRs were rare (though some public TCRs occurred in many donors).

Sequenced by immunoSEQ multiplex PCR; TCRdb stores in-frame clones only, minus some. Of about 140,000 clones in the sample, approximately 90% are singletons; the top ten hold under 0.8%. This chain links TRBV30 with TRBJ2-3, with D maybe TRBD2 (6 bases). The sample consisted of PBMCs. The TCR comes from a man aged 18-30 years in good health and CMV-seronegative. For the CDR3, the DNA is TGTGCCTGGAGTGTACTCGGGGGAGGAGATACGCAGTATTTT. This encodes CAWSVLGGGDTQYF.